A selection of T cell receptor beta chains follows, all from one sample in a study of CD8 T cells in Susac syndrome. In TCRdb, the immunoSEQ multiplex PCR reads were re-called with MiXCR into one record per CDR3 protein. Here the sample spans under 200,000 distinct CDR3 sequences, 80% to 95% being singletons. The sample taken for sequencing was CD4+ T cells from PBMCs. The receptors stem from a human donor in good health. Both conserved end residues are part of each CDR3. The D gene is left open where the match is weak. Where a row states a size, it is once, few, many or the class of an expanded clone; other rows omit it.

d_gene: NA; abundance: NA; j_gene: TRBJ2-5; v_gene: TRBV5-1; CDR3nt: TGCGCCAGCAGCTTTTTAGGGAGCCTGATTGTAGAGACCCAGTACTTC; CDR3aa: CASSFLGSLIVETQYF
d_gene: TRBD2; abundance: NA; j_gene: TRBJ2-2; v_gene: TRBV28; CDR3nt: TGTGCCAGCAGTTTATCCGGCCGAGGGCTAGCGGCGGGGGAGCTGTTTTTT; CDR3aa: CASSLSGRGLAAGELFF
d_gene: NA; abundance: NA; j_gene: TRBJ1-5; v_gene: TRBV29-1; CDR3nt: TGCAGCGTCCGGGGGGGAAGCGGAAGCAATCAGCCCCAGCATTTT; CDR3aa: CSVRGGSGSNQPQHF
d_gene: NA; abundance: NA; j_gene: TRBJ2-7; v_gene: TRBV20-1; CDR3nt: TGCAGTGCTATTAAAGTGGAGGAGCAGTACTTC; CDR3aa: CSAIKVEEQYF
d_gene: NA; abundance: NA; j_gene: TRBJ2-7; v_gene: TRBV6-1; CDR3nt: TGTGCCAGCAGTGTCAGTCAATCAGGCCTCTCCTACGAGCAGTACTTC; CDR3aa: CASSVSQSGLSYEQYF
d_gene: NA; abundance: NA; j_gene: TRBJ2-1; v_gene: TRBV7-9; CDR3nt: TGTGCCAGCAGCTTAGACCTACTGACAGTTGAGCAGTTCTTC; CDR3aa: CASSLDLLTVEQFF
d_gene: NA; abundance: NA; j_gene: TRBJ1-2; v_gene: TRBV3-1; CDR3nt: TGTGCCAGCAGCCAAGATCAGGACGGACCTAACTATGGCTACACCTTC; CDR3aa: CASSQDQDGPNYGYTF
d_gene: NA; abundance: NA; j_gene: TRBJ1-5; v_gene: TRBV7-9; CDR3nt: TGTGCCAGCAGCTTAGAAAGACAGCCCCAGCATTTT; CDR3aa: CASSLERQPQHF
d_gene: NA; abundance: NA; j_gene: TRBJ1-6; v_gene: TRBV6-2/TRBV6-3; CDR3nt: TGTGCCAGCAGTTACGGGAAGGGAGCTAATTCACCCCTCCACTTT; CDR3aa: CASSYGKGANSPLHF
d_gene: NA; abundance: NA; j_gene: TRBJ2-1; v_gene: TRBV10-3; CDR3nt: TGTGCCATCAGTGGGGGAGGAGGGGGATACAATGAGCAGTTCTTC; CDR3aa: CAISGGGGGYNEQFF
d_gene: NA; abundance: NA; j_gene: TRBJ1-1; v_gene: TRBV20-1; CDR3nt: TGCAGTGCAGTCAGGCCGGGGCGGAACACTGAAGCTTTCTTT; CDR3aa: CSAVRPGRNTEAFF
d_gene: NA; abundance: once; j_gene: TRBJ1-5; v_gene: TRBV3-1; CDR3nt: TGTGCCAGCAGCTCAGAGGAGGGGGAACAGCCCCAGCATTTT; CDR3aa: CASSSEEGEQPQHF
d_gene: NA; abundance: NA; j_gene: TRBJ1-3; v_gene: TRBV7-9; CDR3nt: TGTGCCAGCAGCCATTGGGACATCGACTCTGGAAACACCATATATTTT; CDR3aa: CASSHWDIDSGNTIYF
d_gene: NA; abundance: NA; j_gene: TRBJ1-2; v_gene: TRBV4-3; CDR3nt: TGCGCCAGCAGCCAAGATTTCGACGGAGCTAACTATGGCTACACCTTC; CDR3aa: CASSQDFDGANYGYTF
d_gene: TRBD1; abundance: NA; j_gene: TRBJ2-5; v_gene: TRBV5-6; CDR3nt: TGTGCCAGCAGCACCTGGGACAGACAAGAGACCCAGTACTTC; CDR3aa: CASSTWDRQETQYF
d_gene: TRBD2; abundance: once; j_gene: TRBJ2-1; v_gene: TRBV20-1; CDR3nt: TGCAGTGCTAGTACTAGCGGGGTCAGCTACAATGAGCAGTTCTTC; CDR3aa: CSASTSGVSYNEQFF
d_gene: NA; abundance: NA; j_gene: TRBJ1-5; v_gene: TRBV20-1; CDR3nt: TGCAGTGCGACTCAGGGACAAACCCAGCATTTT; CDR3aa: CSATQGQTQHF
d_gene: TRBD1; abundance: NA; j_gene: TRBJ1-1; v_gene: TRBV3-1; CDR3nt: TGTGCCAGCAGAACGGGACAGGGGAAAGCTTTCTTT; CDR3aa: CASRTGQGKAFF
d_gene: TRBD1; abundance: NA; j_gene: TRBJ2-5; v_gene: TRBV10-3; CDR3nt: TGTGCCATCAGTGAGTCAGGACAGGGGAAGCAAGAGACCCAGTACTTC; CDR3aa: CAISESGQGKQETQYF
d_gene: NA; abundance: NA; j_gene: TRBJ2-2; v_gene: TRBV3-1; CDR3nt: TGTGCCAGCAGCCAAGGGGGCAGCACCGGGGAGCTGTTTTTT; CDR3aa: CASSQGGSTGELFF
d_gene: NA; abundance: NA; j_gene: TRBJ1-3; v_gene: TRBV2; CDR3nt: TGTGCCAGCAGTGAAGTCTACTCTGGAAACACCATATATTTT; CDR3aa: CASSEVYSGNTIYF
d_gene: NA; abundance: NA; j_gene: TRBJ2-5; v_gene: TRBV20-1; CDR3nt: TGCAGTGCTAGAGCCTGGGGTGGAATGTACCAAGAGACCCAGTACTTC; CDR3aa: CSARAWGGMYQETQYF
d_gene: NA; abundance: once; j_gene: TRBJ1-3; v_gene: TRBV19; CDR3nt: TGTGCCAGTAACCAGGGGAGAACTGGAAACACCATATATTTT; CDR3aa: CASNQGRTGNTIYF
d_gene: NA; abundance: NA; j_gene: TRBJ2-3; v_gene: TRBV7-2; CDR3nt: TGTGCCAGCAGTACGAGCATCACAGATACGCAGTATTTT; CDR3aa: CASSTSITDTQYF
d_gene: NA; abundance: NA; j_gene: TRBJ2-4; v_gene: TRBV6-2/TRBV6-3; CDR3nt: TGTGCCAGCAGCCCATCAACTCCCCCGGCTCGAAACATTCAGTACTTC; CDR3aa: CASSPSTPPARNIQYF
d_gene: NA; abundance: once; j_gene: TRBJ2-3; v_gene: TRBV6-2/TRBV6-3; CDR3nt: TGTGCCAGCACCCTCGGACGGATCACAGATACGCAGTATTTT; CDR3aa: CASTLGRITDTQYF
d_gene: NA; abundance: NA; j_gene: TRBJ2-7; v_gene: TRBV7-9; CDR3nt: TGTGCCAGCAGCTCGACAGGATCCGAGCAGTACTTC; CDR3aa: CASSSTGSEQYF
d_gene: TRBD1; abundance: NA; j_gene: TRBJ1-1; v_gene: TRBV7-3; CDR3nt: TGTGCCAGCAGCCGATCGGGGACAGAGAACACTGAAGCTTTCTTT; CDR3aa: CASSRSGTENTEAFF
d_gene: NA; abundance: once; j_gene: TRBJ1-2; v_gene: TRBV2; CDR3nt: TGTGCCAGCAGTGCCCACCAATATGGCTACACCTTC; CDR3aa: CASSAHQYGYTF
d_gene: NA; abundance: once; j_gene: TRBJ2-5; v_gene: TRBV5-1; CDR3nt: TGCGCCAGCTCTGCCGGGGCGGGACAAGAGACCCAGTACTTC; CDR3aa: CASSAGAGQETQYF
d_gene: NA; abundance: NA; j_gene: TRBJ1-5; v_gene: TRBV28; CDR3nt: TGTGCCAGCAGTACTGTGGTCAATCAGCCCCAGCATTTT; CDR3aa: CASSTVVNQPQHF
d_gene: NA; abundance: NA; j_gene: TRBJ1-1; v_gene: TRBV29-1; CDR3nt: TGCAGCGTTGACGGAGGACTGGGAGGTTTTGAAGCTTTCTTT; CDR3aa: CSVDGGLGGFEAFF
d_gene: NA; abundance: NA; j_gene: TRBJ1-2; v_gene: TRBV25-1; CDR3nt: TGTGCCAGCAGTGAATTGGGTCAGGGGCATGGCTACACCTTC; CDR3aa: CASSELGQGHGYTF
d_gene: NA; abundance: NA; j_gene: TRBJ2-1; v_gene: TRBV27; CDR3nt: TGTGCCAGCCGCGCCTTAACAGGGTTTGGTGAGCAGTTCTTC; CDR3aa: CASRALTGFGEQFF
d_gene: NA; abundance: NA; j_gene: TRBJ2-3; v_gene: TRBV28; CDR3nt: TGTGCCAGCAGTCCTTTAATTTTCATTCGGCAGTATTTT; CDR3aa: CASSPLIFIRQYF
d_gene: NA; abundance: NA; j_gene: TRBJ2-1; v_gene: TRBV24-1; CDR3nt: TGTGCCACCAGTGAAGGGGGGAGGAATGAGCAGTTCTTC; CDR3aa: CATSEGGRNEQFF
d_gene: NA; abundance: NA; j_gene: TRBJ1-5; v_gene: TRBV3-1; CDR3nt: TGTGCCAGCAGCCAATCATATAGCAATCAGCCCCAGCATTTT; CDR3aa: CASSQSYSNQPQHF
d_gene: NA; abundance: few; j_gene: TRBJ1-1; v_gene: TRBV6-2/TRBV6-3; CDR3nt: TGTGCCAGCTCCCGCGACACTGAAGCTTTCTTT; CDR3aa: CASSRDTEAFF
d_gene: TRBD1; abundance: once; j_gene: TRBJ2-6; v_gene: TRBV6-6; CDR3nt: TGTGCCAGCAGTTACTCGACAGGGACTGGGGCCAACGTCCTGACTTTC; CDR3aa: CASSYSTGTGANVLTF
d_gene: NA; abundance: NA; j_gene: TRBJ2-2; v_gene: TRBV9; CDR3nt: TGTGCCAGCAGCGTAGGATTTACCGGGACCAGCACCGGGGAGCTGTTTTTT; CDR3aa: CASSVGFTGTSTGELFF
d_gene: NA; abundance: NA; j_gene: TRBJ2-2; v_gene: TRBV6-2/TRBV6-3; CDR3nt: TGTGCCAGCATCCGCCGGGGCCTTACCTACACCGGGGAGCTGTTTTTT; CDR3aa: CASIRRGLTYTGELFF
d_gene: NA; abundance: NA; j_gene: TRBJ2-6; v_gene: TRBV11-2; CDR3nt: TGTGCCAGCAGCTTATGGACGGCGGGCAGACTCAGCCCTGGGGCCAACGTCCTGACTTTC; CDR3aa: CASSLWTAGRLSPGANVLTF